The TCR beta chain under discussion was sequenced for a study of T cells expressing NK-cell markers. The overall study: In sorted CD3+CD56+NKG2C+, CD3+CD56+NKG2C- and CD3+CD56-NKG2C+ T cells, TCR beta repertoires were obtained. One of eight sequenced donors was HCMV-seronegative; the other seven were seropositive.

TCRdb re-called the 5' RACE reads; every CDR3 protein appears as one record, without DNA. The specimen's table records around 21,000 distinct CDR3 sequences. This CDR3 spans 12 amino acids. Germline V gives CDR1 GTSNPN, CDR2 SVGIG (reference sequence). The study, taken as a whole, reports: The CD3+CD56-NKG2C+ fraction was also led by these clonotypes in a handful of donors.

As concerns this clonotype: Its antigen is still unknown.

The sample consisted of blood T cells: a sorted CD56 or NKG2C T cell subset, CD4+ or CD8+ T cells, or bulk PBMC T cells (not recorded which). This receptor was obtained from a man aged 18-70 years in good health. The rearrangement joins TRBV30 to TRBJ1-4; no DNA is available, so the TRBD1 call from TCRdb remains unchecked. The CDR3 sequence: CAWSKQVEKLFF.